The 22 T cell receptor beta chains presented below share a single source sample, sequenced in a study of molecular identifiers for immune sequencing clone quantification. In TCRdb, the PCR reads were re-called with MiXCR into one record per CDR3 protein. This sample carries hundreds of thousands of distinct CDR3 sequences, roughly a fifth of them seen once, and the ten largest clones take about 0.81%. Source material: naive CD8+ T cells from blood, with Jurkat cell RNA spiked in. The subset: FACS-sorted CD8+CD4-CCR7+CD45RA+ naive T cells. These receptors all come from a human donor in good health. Some libraries in this study had Jurkat cell RNA spiked in.

The chain links TRBV27 to TRBJ2-6; tentatively, D is TRBD2 (6 bases). V was shortened by 2 bases and J by 0 bases, with 11 bases between the two germline ends. Looked up from germline, CDR1 is MNHEY and CDR2 is SMNVEV (reference sequence). This CDR3 is built from 17 residues. CDR3 sequence (DNA): TGTGCCAGCAGTTTAGGGGGGAGCTACTCTGGGGCCAACGTCCTGACTTTC. Its protein product is CASSLGGSYSGANVLTF.

In regard to this clonotype: A much larger clone sits a single nucleotide away, making a read error possible. The conserved final phenylalanine or tryptophan is absent from the CDR3, which likely points to a read error. This chain joins TRBV4-3 and TRBJ2-7, with 11 bases lining up with TRBD2. The CDR3 loop spans 14 amino acids. The J segment lost 4 bases and the V segment lost 8 bases, leaving 7 bases of the junction unmatched. CDR1 is LGHNA and CDR2 is YSLEER in the germline V gene. As DNA, the CDR3 is TGCGCCAGCTCGGGACTAGCGGATGGGTACGAGCAGTACTCC. Translating it yields CASSGLADGYEQYS.

This clonotype occurred many times. The rearrangement joins TRBV7-9 to TRBJ2-7, with a tentative D call TRBD2 (7 bases). V was trimmed by 4 bases and J by 3 bases, leaving 22 bases between them. Germline V gene lookup returns CDR1 SEHNR and CDR2 FQNEAQ (reference sequence). The CDR3 covers 17 residues. CDR3 DNA sequence: TGTGCCAGCAGCTCCCTAGGGGGGGACTCGCCCCTCTACGAGCAGTACTTC. Amino acid sequence: CASSSLGGDSPLYEQYF.

This clonotype has a handful of counts. This chain links TRBV7-8 with TRBJ2-1; a possible D gene is TRBD2 (6 bases). CDR3 length equals 13 residues. V was trimmed by 5 bases and J by 10 bases, leaving 15 bases between them. The germline V gene encodes CDR1 SGHVS and CDR2 FQNEAQ. The DNA of the CDR3 is TGTGCCAGCAGCCCCGTGGGGCGGGGCGAGCAGTTCTTC. As protein: CASSPVGRGEQFF. Full variable domain (rest looked up from reference TRBV7-8 and TRBJ2-1): GAGVSQSPRYKVAKRGQDVALRCDPISGHVSLFWYQQALGQGPEFLTYFQNEAQLDKSGLPSDRFFAERPEGSVSTLKIQRTQQEDSAVYLCASSPVGRGEQFFGPGTRLTVL.

Points on this clonotype: Likely a read error: the CDR3 ends without its conserved phenylalanine or tryptophan. This chain uses TRBV4-3 with TRBJ2-7; 7 bases agree with TRBD1. With V trimmed by 2 bases and J by 2 bases, 3 bases remained unmatched. This CDR3 has 14 amino acids. Germline V gives CDR1 LGHNA, CDR2 YSLEER. CDR3 sequence reads: CASSQSTGAYEQYL. The CDR3 region has the DNA TGCGCCAGCAGCCAAAGCACAGGGGCCTACGAGCAGTACCTC.

This clonotype was seen ten or more times. This rearrangement joins TRBV12-3 or TRBV12-4 to TRBJ2-6; 12 nucleotides match TRBD2. This CDR3 has 17 residues. V trimming: 5 bases; J trimming: 1 base; junction bases outside the gene matches: 3. This CDR3 is CASSRLAGVSGANVLTF. As DNA, the CDR3 is TGTGCCAGCAGTAGACTAGCGGGAGTATCTGGGGCCAACGTCCTGACTTTC.

The chain links TRBV3-1 to TRBJ2-3; D is undetermined. Germline CDR1 LGHDT, CDR2 YNNKEL (reference sequence). Trimming shortened V by 3 bases and J by 0 bases, and 10 bases separated the two germline ends. The CDR3 has 15 amino acids. The CDR3 region has the DNA TGTGCCAGCAGCCAGGCCCACAAAAGCACAGATACGCAGTATTTT. Encoded protein: CASSQAHKSTDTQYF.

This clonotype showed up just a few times. This CDR3 fails to terminate in the conserved phenylalanine or tryptophan, so it likely reflects a read error. The chain uses TRBV4-1 and TRBJ1-1; 9 bases map to TRBD1. The CDR3 loop spans 15 amino acids. The V gene's germline CDR1 is MGHRA and CDR2 YSYEKL. Losses at the gene ends were 3 bases for V and 5 bases for J; bases not matched to a gene: 7. CDR3 in DNA: TGCGCCAGCAGCCATACGAAGACAGGGGGGACTGAAGCTTTCTTG. It yields the protein CASSHTKTGGTEAFL.

This clonotype was recorded at least ten times. The genes are TRBV29-1 and TRBJ2-7, with D possibly called TRBD1 or TRBD2 (5 bases each). Germline CDR1 is SQVTM and CDR2 is ANQGSEA. V was trimmed by 5 bases and J by 7 bases, leaving 18 bases between them. There are 13 residues in the CDR3. The CDR3 protein is CSVSTGTHGEQYF. For the CDR3, the DNA is TGCAGCGTTTCCACCGGGACCCATGGAGAGCAGTACTTC.

This clonotype was counted many times. The chain uses TRBV9 and TRBJ1-5; D not certain. Germline V gives CDR1 SGDLS, CDR2 YYNGEE. V lost 2 bases and J 7 bases, leaving 10 bases between the germline ends. This CDR3 is built from 13 residues. The CDR3 DNA sequence: TGTGCCAGCAGCGTTGGTGGAGGACAGCCCCAGCATTTT. Amino acids: CASSVGGGQPQHF.

This clonotype has a count of ten or more. The genes are TRBV29-1 and TRBJ2-1; 10 bases are shared with TRBD1. Trimming removed 3 bases from V and 4 bases from J; junction bases left unmatched: 9. Germline-derived CDR1 and CDR2 are SQVTM and ANQGSEA. The CDR3 covers 16 residues. In DNA form, the CDR3 reads TGCAGCGTTGATCTTTACGGACAGGGGGATTACAATGAGCAGTTCTTC. Its protein product is CSVDLYGQGDYNEQFF.

In this sample, this clonotype turned up many times. CDR3 bases: TGTGCCTGGAGCAACGGGCTCTTGGGATACGAGCAGTACTTC. Its translation is CAWSNGLLGYEQYF. V gene TRBV30 combines with J gene TRBJ2-7; D call uncertain. The CDR3 is 14 amino acids. Germline CDR1 reads GTSNPN; CDR2 reads SVGIG (reference sequence). The V end lost 3 bases, the J end lost 4 bases, and 16 bases lay between the germline ends.

The table lists this clonotype with many counts. This chain joins TRBV7-2 and TRBJ2-7; possibly TRBD2 for D (7 bases). Germline-derived CDR1 and CDR2 are SGHTA and FQGNSA. CDR3 length equals 16 residues. V was trimmed by 1 base and J by 0 bases, leaving 13 bases between them. This chain's CDR3 is CASSLVLADSSYEQYF. The CDR3 coding sequence is TGTGCCAGCAGCTTAGTCCTAGCGGACAGCTCCTACGAGCAGTACTTC.

This clonotype came up many times. The genes are TRBV28 and TRBJ1-6; D perhaps matches TRBD1 (5 bases). Trimming took 5 bases from V and 11 from J, leaving 19 bases between them. The CDR3 totals 15 residues. Germline V gene sequence: CDR1 MDHEN, CDR2 SYDVKM. The CDR3 spells CASSQRQSNSPPLHF. The CDR3 nucleotides are TGTGCCAGCAGTCAACGACAGAGCAATTCCCCACCCCTCCACTTT.

Comment on this clonotype: The junction shows a germline mismatch at one end, possibly a read error. The chain joins TRBV6-6 to TRBJ1-6; no reliable D call. Per the germline V gene, CDR1 is MNHNY and CDR2 is SVGAGI (reference sequence). The CDR3 runs 18 residues. This CDR3 reads CASSYLTGDLPYNSPLHF. The CDR3 DNA is TGTGCCAGCAGTTACTTGACGGGAGATCTCCCCTATAATTCCCCCCTCCACTTT.

This clonotype came up many times. V usage is TRBV9 and J usage is TRBJ2-2; D is possibly TRBD1 (6 bases). Germline loops: CDR1 SGDLS, CDR2 YYNGEE. V lost 3 bases, J lost 1 base, and 10 bases lay in between. The CDR3 has 15 residues. CDR3 nucleotides: TGTGCCAGCAGCGCCACAGGGAAGAACACCGGGGAGCTGTTTTTT. Translating gives CASSATGKNTGELFF.

This clonotype was picked up many times. The CDR3 is CASSLDPWRKASTDTQYF. CDR3 DNA sequence: TGTGCCAGCAGCTTAGATCCTTGGAGAAAGGCTAGCACAGATACGCAGTATTTT. The rearrangement uses TRBV11-2 and TRBJ2-3, with D hard to call. CDR3 length equals 18 residues. Germline CDR1 and CDR2: SGHAT and FQNNGV. Trimming removed 0 bases from V and 0 bases from J, with 16 bases in between.

The V and J genes are TRBV12-3 or TRBV12-4 and TRBJ2-2; D remains ambiguous. V lost 6 bases and J 1 base, leaving 12 bases between the germline ends. The CDR3 spans 15 residues. CDR3 region: CASSLQGRNTGELFF. CDR3 bases: TGTGCCAGCAGCCTCCAAGGCAGGAACACCGGGGAGCTGTTTTTT.

This clonotype was counted a few times. This chain links TRBV5-6 with TRBJ1-6; the D is unclear. V was cut by 7 bases and J by 9 bases, with 11 bases left in between. From germline, CDR1 is SGHDT and CDR2 YYEEEE. This CDR3 region has 12 residues. CDR3 region: CASGTFGSPLHF. The CDR3 region has the DNA TGTGCCAGCGGAACGTTTGGTTCACCCCTCCACTTT.

In this sample, this clonotype turned up many times. V and J are TRBV2 and TRBJ1-5; D is perhaps TRBD1 (5 bases). The germline V gene encodes CDR1 SNHLY and CDR2 FYNNEI. This CDR3 contains 17 residues. Trimming removed 3 bases at V and 0 bases at J, with 15 bases between. Here the CDR3 DNA reads TGTGCCAGCAGTGAGGGTGACGGGGGATATAGCAATCAGCCCCAGCATTTT. It yields the protein CASSEGDGGYSNQPQHF.

In regard to this clonotype: One base away lies a much larger clone, so this may be a sequencing read error. This chain uses TRBV7-9 with TRBJ1-1; the D gene is possibly TRBD1 (6 bases). In germline, CDR1 is SEHNR, CDR2 FQNEAQ (reference sequence). Trimming took 6 bases from V and 6 from J, leaving 11 bases between them. CDR3 length: 12 amino acids. CDR3 protein: CASRLNRAEAFF. The CDR3 DNA sequence: TGTGCCAGCAGGTTAAACAGGGCTGAAGCTTTCTTT.

Comment on this clonotype: A read error may explain this, as a much larger clone is one base away. The chain carries TRBV7-2 and TRBJ1-2, with D uncertain. Trimming shortened V by 2 bases and J by 3 bases, and 7 bases separated the two germline ends. Germline loops: CDR1 SGHTA, CDR2 FQGNSA. The CDR3 totals 13 residues. For the CDR3, the DNA is TGTGCCAGCAGCTTACCCACTGACTATGGCTACACCTTC. It is translated as CASSLPTDYGYTF.